These 20 T cell receptor beta chains originate from one sample sequenced in a study of vaccination effects on CD4 cells after COVID-19. Clones were sequenced by immunoSEQ multiplex PCR, and TCRdb holds only the in-frame ones, with some missing. The data contain 30,000 or so clones, approximately 71% of them singletons. Antigen-specific CD4+ T cells were expanded with viral peptide pools in the ViraFEST assay before sequencing. Having been cultured for roughly 9 days, the cells underwent CD4+ T cell isolation. It was two doses of either the BNT162b2 or mRNA-1273 vaccine that participants received. Their recognized antigens are unknown. Sample: CD4+ T cells from PBMCs cultured with HCoV-NL63 spike peptides, taken after COVID-19 vaccination. These receptors all come from a human donor who received a COVID-19 vaccine.

The CDR3 DNA reads as TGTGCCAGCACGTGGGGGCCAGTAGATACGCAGTATTTT. Amino acid sequence: CASTWGPVDTQYF. The chain is built from TRBV6-5 and TRBJ2-3; weak D call: TRBD1 (6 bases). CDR1 and CDR2 (germline): MNHEY, SVGAGI. The ends were cut back, 7 bases at V and 5 bases at J, with 13 bases in the middle. The CDR3 has 13 residues.

This chain joins TRBV19 and TRBJ1-3, with TRBD1 identical over 7 bases. Trimming removed 5 bases from V and 4 bases from J; junction bases left unmatched: 8. Germline lookup yields CDR1 LNHDA and CDR2 SQIVND (reference sequence). The CDR3 is 15 residues long. CDR3 region: CASSLLQGPGNTIYF. In nucleotides, the CDR3 is TGTGCCAGTAGTCTTTTACAGGGGCCCGGAAACACCATATATTTT.

The chain is built from TRBV6-5 and TRBJ2-6; D is unresolved. V gave up 3 bases and J gave up 0 bases, with 3 bases separating them. The germline V gene encodes CDR1 MNHEY and CDR2 SVGAGI. The CDR3 sequence is 14 residues long. The CDR3 region has the DNA TGTGCCAGCAGTTATACCTCTGGGGCCAACGTCCTGACTTTC. Translation: CASSYTSGANVLTF.

This chain links TRBV7-8 with TRBJ2-5, with 7 bases aligning to TRBD2. This CDR3 is built from 17 residues. Germline assignment: CDR1 SGHVS and CDR2 FQNEAQ. Unmatched junction bases numbered 16, after V lost 5 bases and J lost 4 bases. The CDR3 reads CASSHLTGGVMLETQYF. The CDR3 nucleotides are TGTGCCAGCAGCCATCTAACGGGGGGAGTTATGTTAGAGACCCAGTACTTC.

The genes are TRBV5-1 and TRBJ1-6, with 8 bases aligning to TRBD1. Germline loops: CDR1 SGHRS, CDR2 YFSETQ. Losses at the gene ends were 4 bases for V and 7 bases for J; bases not matched to a gene: 4. The CDR3 has 14 amino acids. CDR3 nucleotides: TGCGCCAGCAGCACCGGACAGGGCAATTCACCCCTCCACTTT. It translates to CASSTGQGNSPLHF. Looking up the rest from reference TRBV5-1 and TRBJ1-6 gives the full variable domain: KAGVTQTPRYLIKTRGQQVTLSCSPISGHRSVSWYQQTPGQGLQFLFEYFSETQRNKGNFPGRFSGRQFSNSRSEMNVSTLELGDSALYLCASSTGQGNSPLHFGNGTRLTVT.

The genes are TRBV7-6 and TRBJ1-5; D ambiguous. Germline V lookup: CDR1 SGHVS, CDR2 FNYEAQ. The CDR3 contains 16 residues. Trimming removed 1 base from V and 3 bases from J, with 13 bases in between. CDR3 bases: TGTGCCAGCAGCTTAGAGTCGGCAGGCCCCAATCAGCCCCAGCATTTT. This encodes CASSLESAGPNQPQHF.

The chain employs TRBV19 and TRBJ2-3, with TRBD1 matching 7 bases. Germline V CDR1 and CDR2: LNHDA, SQIVND (reference sequence). CDR3 length equals 15 residues. J gave up 0 bases and V 4 bases, and 4 bases lay outside the gene matches. The CDR3 nucleotides read TGTGCCAGTAGTACCTCGGGACAGAGCACAGATACGCAGTATTTT. Residues: CASSTSGQSTDTQYF.

The chain employs TRBV5-4 and TRBJ1-5, with D unclear. Trimming shortened V by 4 bases and J by 7 bases, and 15 bases separated the two germline ends. This CDR3 is 14 amino acids long. Germline CDR1 is SGHNT and CDR2 is YYREEE (reference sequence). The DNA for the CDR3 is TGTGCCAGCAGCGTCGACCCCACCCGGCAGCCCCAGCATTTT. This translates into CASSVDPTRQPQHF.

The chain recombines TRBV7-9 with TRBJ1-5, with 7 bases matching TRBD1. Germline values: CDR1 SEHNR, CDR2 FQNEAQ (reference sequence). Trimming removed 4 bases from V and 7 bases from J; junction bases left unmatched: 4. CDR3 length equals 13 residues. CDR3 nucleotide sequence: TGTGCCAGCAGCTCGACAGGGTACCAGCCCCAGCATTTT. The encoded protein is CASSSTGYQPQHF.

The V gene is TRBV2, the J gene TRBJ1-1; maybe TRBD1 (5 bases). This CDR3 comprises 13 residues. Germline assignment: CDR1 SNHLY and CDR2 FYNNEI. V lost 7 bases and J 0 bases, leaving 9 bases between the germline ends. The CDR3 region is CASNKGLNTEAFF. As DNA, the CDR3 is TGTGCCAGCAATAAGGGGTTGAACACTGAAGCTTTCTTT.

This rearrangement joins TRBV11-3 to TRBJ2-5; D possibly corresponds to TRBD2 (5 bases). CDR3 size: 13 residues. CDR1 and CDR2 (germline): SGHNT, YENEEA. V was shortened by 5 bases and J by 4 bases, with 11 bases between the two germline ends. The CDR3 region is CASSRASGETQYF. Here the CDR3 DNA reads TGTGCCAGCAGCCGTGCCAGCGGAGAGACCCAGTACTTC.

The chain recombines TRBV30 with TRBJ2-4; D is possibly TRBD1 or TRBD2 (7 bases each). Deletions cut 3 bases from V and 10 bases from J, with 13 bases between. Germline-derived CDR1 and CDR2 are GTSNPN and SVGIG (reference sequence). CDR3 length equals 12 residues. In DNA form, the CDR3 reads TGTGCCTGGAGCGGGGGGACAGCTATTCAGTACTTC. It encodes CAWSGGTAIQYF.

This clone showed up just a few times. The chain joins TRBV6-4 to TRBJ2-3; 8 positions match TRBD2. Germline CDR1 MRHNA, CDR2 SNTAGT. V shed 3 bases and J 4 bases; nucleotides not matched to a gene: 3. The CDR3 totals 14 residues. As DNA, the CDR3 is TGTGCCAGCAGTGAAGCGGGAGAGGCAGATACGCAGTATTTT. Protein product: CASSEAGEADTQYF.

This clone was seen only a few times. The rearrangement joins TRBV10-3 to TRBJ2-2, with a weak D call TRBD2 (7 bases). The V gene lost 8 bases and the J gene lost 7 bases, with 17 bases spanning the gap. CDR3 length equals 14 residues. The germline V gene has CDR1 ENHRY and CDR2 SYGVKD. The CDR3 coding sequence is TGTGCCATCGGAGGGGGGGCTAACGGCGGGGAGCTGTTTTTT. Protein: CAIGGGANGGELFF.

The V call is TRBV12-3 or TRBV12-4, the J call TRBJ1-3; no clear D gene. The V end was cut by 5 bases, the J end by 0 bases, with 5 bases between. The CDR3 is 13 residues long. The CDR3 spells CASSGDSGNTIYF. For the CDR3, the DNA is TGTGCCAGCAGTGGGGACTCTGGAAACACCATATATTTT.

Only a few counts were recorded for this clone. The gene calls are TRBV6-5 and TRBJ2-5; 7 nucleotides agree with TRBD2. Germline V lookup: CDR1 MNHEY, CDR2 SVGAGI. The CDR3 is 12 amino acids. The V gene end was trimmed by 0 bases and the J gene end by 13 bases; junction bases not matched to a gene: 5. The CDR3: CASSYSAGVPYF. Written as DNA, the CDR3 is TGTGCCAGCAGTTACTCCGCGGGGGTCCCGTACTTC.

This clone was counted once. The genes are TRBV6-5 and TRBJ1-5, with 7 bases fitting TRBD1. CDR1 is MNHEY, CDR2 SVGAGI, per germline. J gave up 3 bases and V 6 bases, and 8 bases lay outside the gene matches. The CDR3 has 15 amino acids. The CDR3 sequence: CASREGDSNNQPQHF. DNA of the CDR3: TGTGCCAGCAGGGAGGGGGACAGTAACAATCAGCCCCAGCATTTT.

This chain uses TRBV7-6 with TRBJ2-1; 11 positions agree with TRBD2. Looked up from germline, CDR1 is SGHVS and CDR2 is FNYEAQ. CDR3 length: 15 amino acids. J gave up 4 bases and V 5 bases, and 4 bases lay outside the gene matches. In DNA, the CDR3 is TGTGCCAGCAGCATGACTAGCGGGACGTACAATGAGCAGTTCTTC. This codes for CASSMTSGTYNEQFF.

J is TRBJ1-2 and V is TRBV5-1; 7 bases map to TRBD1. CDR3 length: 14 residues. V was clipped by 0 bases and J by 8 bases; unmatched bases: 7. Germline V gives CDR1 SGHRS, CDR2 YFSETQ. CDR3: CASSLAFKGQGYTF. CDR3 DNA sequence: TGCGCCAGCAGCTTGGCTTTCAAGGGACAGGGCTACACCTTC.

This clone is judged medium-sized. The chain couples TRBV3-1 (or the pseudogene TRBV3-2) to TRBJ1-4; maybe TRBD1 (5 bases). V was shortened by 2 bases and J by 4 bases, with 11 bases between the two germline ends. Germline V gives CDR1 LGHDT, CDR2 YNNKEL (reference sequence). The CDR3 spans 15 residues. CDR3 in amino acids: CASSQTSQGNEKLFF. As DNA, the CDR3 is TGTGCCAGCAGCCAAACAAGTCAGGGTAATGAAAAACTGTTTTTT.